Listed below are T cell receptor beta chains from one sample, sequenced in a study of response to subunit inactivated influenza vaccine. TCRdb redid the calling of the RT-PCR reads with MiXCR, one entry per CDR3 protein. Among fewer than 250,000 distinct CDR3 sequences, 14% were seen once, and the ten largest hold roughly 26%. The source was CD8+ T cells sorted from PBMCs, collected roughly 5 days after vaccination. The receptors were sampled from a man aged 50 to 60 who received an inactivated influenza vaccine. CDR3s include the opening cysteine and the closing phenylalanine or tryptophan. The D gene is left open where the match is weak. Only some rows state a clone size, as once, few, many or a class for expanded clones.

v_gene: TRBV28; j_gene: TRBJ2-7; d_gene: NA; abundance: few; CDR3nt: TGTGCCAGCAGAGGGGTTGTCTTTGGGGGAAACTACGAGCAGTACTTC; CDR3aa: CASRGVVFGGNYEQYF
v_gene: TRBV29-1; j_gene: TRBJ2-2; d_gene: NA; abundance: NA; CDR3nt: TGCAGCGTTCTGAGCACAGAGCGAACCGGGGAGCTGTTTTTT; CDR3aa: CSVLSTERTGELFF
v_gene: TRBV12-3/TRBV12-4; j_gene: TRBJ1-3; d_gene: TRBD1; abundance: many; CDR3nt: TGTGCCAGCAGATTCCAGGGGGCGCTTTCCGGAAACACCATATATTTT; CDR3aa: CASRFQGALSGNTIYF
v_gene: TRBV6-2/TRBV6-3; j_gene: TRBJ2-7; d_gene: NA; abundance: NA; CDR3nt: TGTGCCAGCAGTTACCCGACGTGGGGAGCTCGGGAGCAGTACTTC; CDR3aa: CASSYPTWGAREQYF
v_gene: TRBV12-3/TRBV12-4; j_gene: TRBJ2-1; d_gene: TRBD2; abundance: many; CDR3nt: TGTGCCAGCAGTTGGCTTGGACTAGCTGGCCACAATGAGCAGTTCTTC; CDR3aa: CASSWLGLAGHNEQFF
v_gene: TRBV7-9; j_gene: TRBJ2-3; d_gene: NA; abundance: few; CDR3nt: TGTGCCAGCAGCTTTCTAGCTTACCGCTCGGATACGCAGTATTTT; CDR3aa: CASSFLAYRSDTQYF
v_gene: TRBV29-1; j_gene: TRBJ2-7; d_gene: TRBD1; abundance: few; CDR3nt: TGCAGCGTGGAGGGTGGACAGGGTTACGAGCAGTACTTC; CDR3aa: CSVEGGQGYEQYF
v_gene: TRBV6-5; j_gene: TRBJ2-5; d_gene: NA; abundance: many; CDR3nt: TGTGCCAGTACGGGAAACCAAGAGACCCAGTACTTC; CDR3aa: CASTGNQETQYF
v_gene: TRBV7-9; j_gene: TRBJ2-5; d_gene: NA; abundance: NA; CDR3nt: TGTGCCAGCAGCTTAGATTTGCGTAGCGAAGAGACCCAGTACTTC; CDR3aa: CASSLDLRSEETQYF
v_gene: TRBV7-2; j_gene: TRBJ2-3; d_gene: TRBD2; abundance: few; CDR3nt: TGTGCCAGCAGCTTCCTCGGGGGGACAGATACGCAGTATTTT; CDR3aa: CASSFLGGTDTQYF
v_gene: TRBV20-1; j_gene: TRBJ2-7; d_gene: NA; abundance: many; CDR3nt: TGCAGTGCCCCGGGGCAGTTCCGCTACGAGCAGTACTTC; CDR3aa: CSAPGQFRYEQYF
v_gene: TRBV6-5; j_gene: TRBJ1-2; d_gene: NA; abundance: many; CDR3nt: TGTGCCAGCAGTTACAGACTGACCGACTTAAACTATGGCTACACCTTC; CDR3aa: CASSYRLTDLNYGYTF
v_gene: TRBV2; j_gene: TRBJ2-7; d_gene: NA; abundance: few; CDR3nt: TGTGCCAGCAGTGAAGTCGGGTTCTCCTACGAGCAGTACTTC; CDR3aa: CASSEVGFSYEQYF
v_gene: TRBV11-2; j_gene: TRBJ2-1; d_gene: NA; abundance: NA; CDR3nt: TGTGCCAGCAGCTTAGATGCGATATACAATGAGCAGTTCTTC; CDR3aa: CASSLDAIYNEQFF
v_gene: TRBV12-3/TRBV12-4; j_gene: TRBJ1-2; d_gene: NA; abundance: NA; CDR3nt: TGTGCCAGCAGTTGGGGCAGGGTTACGGAGGGCTACACCTTC; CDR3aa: CASSWGRVTEGYTF
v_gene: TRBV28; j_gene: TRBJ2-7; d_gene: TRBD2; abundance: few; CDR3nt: TGTGCCAGCAGTTTAACGGTCCTGGGGGCTAGCGGGACCTACTCCTACGAGCAGTACTTC; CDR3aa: CASSLTVLGASGTYSYEQYF
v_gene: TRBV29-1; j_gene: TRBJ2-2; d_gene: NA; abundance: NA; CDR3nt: TGCAGCGTTGAAGTCGCCCAACTTCCCGGGGAGCTGTTTTTT; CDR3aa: CSVEVAQLPGELFF